This T cell receptor (beta chain) originates from a study of cytotoxic CD8 clonotypes in ibrutinib-treated CLL. Overall study: After a median roughly 12 months on treatment (6 to 36), response samples were drawn.

PBMCs that had been cryopreserved were the source of 2 to 2.5 micrograms of genomic DNA for TCR beta libraries. Regarding this clone: Its antigen is still unknown.

Study results and limitations: Clonality (at baseline) was higher than in age-matched healthy donors and tracked circulating CD8+ T-cell counts. Samples from sustained-remission and progressing patients were taken at different times.

Generated by immunoSEQ multiplex PCR, the TCRdb table keeps only in-frame clones and is missing some. This table holds about 130,000 clones, around 80% found once. Germline loops: CDR1 SNHLY, CDR2 FYNNEI. The CDR3 consists of 15 residues. The V gene end was trimmed by 8 bases and the J gene end by 0 bases; junction bases not matched to a gene: 5. V and J are TRBV2 and TRBJ2-1; TRBD2 matches 9 bases. This receptor was obtained from a human donor with chronic lymphocytic leukemia. The sample here was PBMCs, taken after 12 months of ibrutinib treatment. DNA for the CDR3: TGTGCCAGCCCGAGCGGGAGGAGCTCCTACAATGAGCAGTTCTTC. Its protein is CASPSGRSSYNEQFF.